This is a list of T cell receptor beta chains from one sample in a study of sequential checkpoint blockade in melanoma. The assay was immunoSEQ multiplex PCR, and TCRdb's table has in-frame clones only and misses some. Here the sample spans fewer than 3,000 clones, more than 20% being singletons. Source: tumor tissue (inferred from file names), taken from a patient given nivolumab and ipilimumab in sequence. Receptors originate from a human donor with melanoma. CDR3s include the opening cysteine and the closing phenylalanine or tryptophan. The D gene is left open where the match is weak. Part of the rows lack a size; the others show once, few, many or a class for expanded clones.

j_call | d_call | clone_size | v_call | cdr3_nt | cdr3_aa
TRBJ1-2 | - | many | TRBV11-3 | TGTGCCAGCAGCTTAGGTGGGGCTGGCTATGGCTACACCTTC | CASSLGGAGYGYTF
TRBJ1-2 | - | medium-sized | TRBV11-3 | TGTGCCAGCAGCTCCGCCCCACAGGGTGCCCTAAACTATGGCTACACCTTC | CASSSAPQGALNYGYTF
TRBJ2-6 | - | few | TRBV15 | TGTGCCACCAGCAGAGGGACAAGGAGGTACTCTGGGGCCAACGTCCTGACTTTC | CATSRGTRRYSGANVLTF
TRBJ2-3 | TRBD1 | many | TRBV11-3 | TGTGCCAGCAGCTCCGGACAGGGGGCCGCAGATACGCAGTATTTT | CASSSGQGAADTQYF
TRBJ2-7 | TRBD1 | many | TRBV7-1 | TGTGCCAGCAGATACAGGGGAGACTACGAGCAGTACTTC | CASRYRGDYEQYF
TRBJ2-7 | - | few | TRBV10-2 | TGCGCCAGCAGCACGGAAGGAAGCTACGAGCAGTACTTC | CASSTEGSYEQYF
TRBJ2-5 | TRBD2 | - | TRBV28 | TGTGCCAGCAGTTCGGGACTAGCGGCGGGGGCCCAGTACTTC | CASSSGLAAGAQYF
TRBJ1-2 | TRBD1 | medium-sized | TRBV11-3 | TGTGCCAGCACCATAAACAGGGGAACCTATGGCTACACCTTC | CASTINRGTYGYTF
TRBJ1-4 | - | - | TRBV14 | TGTGCCAGCAGCCAGCGTGAAAAACTGTTTTTT | CASSQREKLFF
TRBJ2-7 | TRBD2 | - | TRBV6-1 | TGTGCCAGCAGTGAAGTCCCGACTAGCGGGGGCGGAGAGCAGTACTTC | CASSEVPTSGGGEQYF
TRBJ1-2 | TRBD1 | - | TRBV9 | TGTGCCAGCAGCGGATCTGGAGGGACAGGGACCATTAGTAACTATGGCTACACCTTC | CASSGSGGTGTISNYGYTF
TRBJ1-2 | - | medium-sized | TRBV28 | TGTGCCAGCAGCCCACCGAGGGGCTATGGCTACACCTTC | CASSPPRGYGYTF
TRBJ2-7 | - | few | TRBV10-3 | TGTGCCATCAGTGAGTCGGAGGGGTCCTACGAGCAGTACTTC | CAISESEGSYEQYF
TRBJ1-1 | - | few | TRBV30 | TGTGCCTGGGTAGGACCGCCACCGTCTGAAGCTTTCTTT | CAWVGPPPSEAFF
TRBJ1-1 | TRBD1 | - | TRBV28 | TGTGCCAGCAGCCCACGGGACAGCAGACTTGGCACTGAAGCTTTCTTT | CASSPRDSRLGTEAFF
TRBJ1-1 | - | few | TRBV14 | TGTGCCAGCCGCGGGGGAGGGAGGCGGTCTGAAGCTTTCTTT | CASRGGGRRSEAFF
TRBJ1-2 | - | few | TRBV30 | TGTGCCTGGAGTGTACGTACAGTCTATGGCTACACCTTC | CAWSVRTVYGYTF
TRBJ2-3 | TRBD2 | medium-sized | TRBV6-8 | TGTGCCAGCAGTCTAGCGGGGAGTTACACAGATACGCAGTATTTT | CASSLAGSYTDTQYF
TRBJ2-7 | - | few | TRBV15 | TGTGCCACCAGCACTGGGATTATAACAGGGCCCTACGAGCAGTACTTC | CATSTGIITGPYEQYF
TRBJ2-1 | TRBD2 | many | TRBV11-3 | TGTGCCAGCAGCGCTCGGACTAGCGGGATCTTAGGTAATGAGCAGTTCTTC | CASSARTSGILGNEQFF
TRBJ2-7 | TRBD2 | large | TRBV11-3 | TGTGCCAGCAGCTTAACAGCGGGAGAAACCGAGCAGTACTTC | CASSLTAGETEQYF
TRBJ2-3 | - | - | TRBV5-1 | TGCGCCAGCAGCCCTCGGGCAGCGCGAGGGTGGGATACGCAGTATTTT | CASSPRAARGWDTQYF
TRBJ1-1 | - | medium-sized | TRBV6-8 | TGTGCCAGCACCCCTTACGGGGAGAGGGTGAACACTGAAGCTTTCTTT | CASTPYGERVNTEAFF
TRBJ2-1 | - | - | TRBV15 | TGTGCCACCAGCAGAGGGAACCACCCGACTCTCGGCAATGAGCAGTTCTTC | CATSRGNHPTLGNEQFF
TRBJ2-2 | - | - | TRBV6-8 | TGTGCCAGCAAGTATGATCAGTCGAACACCGGGGAGCTGTTTTTT | CASKYDQSNTGELFF
TRBJ2-7 | - | - | TRBV12-1 | TGTGCCAGCAGCCCGGGACAGGGTTCCTACGAGCAGTACTTC | CASSPGQGSYEQYF
TRBJ2-7 | TRBD2 | medium-sized | TRBV6-8 | TGTGCCAGCAGAGGACTAGCGGGAGGAACAACTTACGAGCAGTACTTC | CASRGLAGGTTYEQYF
TRBJ1-2 | TRBD1 | - | TRBV6-8 | TGTGCCAGCACCTTGACAGGGGGCCATGGCTACACCTTC | CASTLTGGHGYTF